This TCR beta chain is drawn from a study of blood T cell repertoires in COVID-19. Original processing notes: It was from reference gene primer amplification that nucleated cell counts were estimated. Produced via immunoSEQ multiplex PCR; TCRdb's table is partial and in-frame only. The V and J calls and the clone size are those of that table, but D and trimming were determined from the DNA. Of fewer than 250,000 clones listed, 84% are singletons. Per the germline V gene, CDR1 is SNHLY and CDR2 is FYNNEI. V lost 7 bases and J lost 1; bases outside the gene matches: 2. This CDR3 region has 13 residues. This clone was picked up a small number of times.

The material sequenced was PBMCs or T cells enriched from blood (not recorded which). The chain links TRBV2 to TRBJ1-1; 8 bases map to TRBD1. The clonotype comes from a woman between 35 and 50 years old who had recovered from COVID-19. CDR3 in amino acids: CASKGTGNTEAFF. The CDR3 region has the DNA TGTGCCAGCAAGGGGACAGGGAACACTGAAGCTTTCTTT. Combining the CDR3 with reference TRBV2 and TRBJ1-1 gives the whole variable domain EPEVTQTPSHQVTQMGQEVILRCVPISNHLYFYWYRQILGQKVEFLVSFYNNEISEKSEIFDDQFSVERPDGSNFTLKIRSTKLEDSAMYFCASKGTGNTEAFFGQGTRLTVV.